Below, one T cell receptor beta chain is given with its context. What it binds is unknown. TCR beta CDR3 regions were amplified from RNA transcripts. After a first-round RT-PCR with HTBI primers, a second-round multiplex PCR was run. A single record per CDR3 protein comes from TCRdb applying MiXCR to the multiplex PCR reads. The repertoire consists of approximately 150,000 distinct CDR3 sequences, with 30% to 45% occurring once and the leading ten covering nearly 9%. The source of the sample is a study of Graves' ophthalmopathy and Graves' hyperthyroidism. Study-level points and caveats: Among thyroid clonotypes expanded above 0.001 frequency, most also appeared in blood. Progression of ophthalmopathy was predicted by the model with more than 70% sensitivity and under 75% specificity.

This CDR3 is built from 15 residues. V was pared by 6 bases and J by 5 bases, with 8 bases of the junction left unmatched. Other autoimmune disease, uncontrolled infection, pregnancy and lactation led to exclusion. As the starting material, over 9 ml of fresh peripheral blood yielded the PBMCs. The TCR comes from a young man with Graves' ophthalmopathy. Sequencing input: peripheral blood. The chain couples TRBV12-3 or TRBV12-4 to TRBJ1-5, with 9 bases fitting TRBD1. CDR3 DNA sequence: TGTGCCAGCAGCCTACAGGGGGCTCGGGATCAGCCCCAGCATTTT. Residues: CASSLQGARDQPQHF.